This T cell receptor beta chain appears in the sequencing data of a study of T cells after yellow fever vaccination. About the study: The SMART-Seq v4 Ultra Low Input method served to prepare the low-cell-number fractions.

This clonotype was counted at least ten times. What it binds is unknown. General study points: Compared with primary, the secondary response was weaker and peaked at day 5, not 15.

The 5'RACE template-switching step produced TCR cDNA and added a universal primer site and UMIs. Each CDR3 protein is one row after TCRdb ran MiXCR on the 5' RACE reads. The repertoire holds hundreds of thousands of distinct CDR3 sequences, with approximately 13% as singletons. The sequence was collected from a man in his thirties or forties who received the YFV17D yellow fever vaccine. The source material was PBMCs, sampled on the day of the yellow fever booster vaccination.

The CDR3 nucleotides read TGTGCCAGTAGACTGGGACTAGCGGGAGAGTCCTACAATGAGCAGTTCTTC. This sequence encodes CASRLGLAGESYNEQFF. The J gene is TRBJ2-1, the V gene TRBV19, with TRBD2 matching 14 bases. From germline, CDR1 is LNHDA and CDR2 SQIVND (reference sequence). Trimming at V came to 6 bases and at J to 1 base, leaving 5 bases not matched to a gene. This CDR3 comprises 17 residues. The whole variable domain, remainder taken from reference TRBV19 and TRBJ2-1, is DGGITQSPKYLFRKEGQNVTLSCEQNLNHDAMYWYRQDPGQGLRLIYYSQIVNDFQKGDIAEGYSVSREKKESFPLTVTSAQKNPTAFYLCASRLGLAGESYNEQFFGPGTRLTVL.